This T cell receptor (beta chain) was retrieved from a study of brain T cells in children with intractable seizures. In this sample, this clone turned up once. The target antigen is unknown. Study-wide results and limits: Pre- and post-surgery blood differed in depth, so pre-surgery absences may be undersampling. Viral specificity was inferred only from CDR3 similarity; HCMV serostatus was unknown.

Trimming removed 1 base from V and 3 bases from J; junction bases left unmatched: 8. CDR1 SGHRS and CDR2 YFSETQ come from the germline V gene. This CDR3 is 16 amino acids long. The sequenced cases were selected for having the highest brain T cell transcript signatures. At least one anti-epileptic drug was given before surgery. Clones were read by immunoSEQ multiplex PCR, and TCRdb kept only the in-frame ones, dropping some. The sample has 60,000 to 85,000 clones; roughly 91% are singletons. V gene TRBV5-1 combines with J gene TRBJ2-3; 7 nucleotides agree with TRBD2. This TCR came from a boy younger than two with tuberous sclerosis and intractable seizures. Here the sequenced sample was peripheral blood, taken at surgery. The CDR3 region is CASSLTAGRGTDTQYF. CDR3 DNA sequence: TGCGCCAGCAGCTTGACAGCGGGACGGGGTACAGATACGCAGTATTTT.